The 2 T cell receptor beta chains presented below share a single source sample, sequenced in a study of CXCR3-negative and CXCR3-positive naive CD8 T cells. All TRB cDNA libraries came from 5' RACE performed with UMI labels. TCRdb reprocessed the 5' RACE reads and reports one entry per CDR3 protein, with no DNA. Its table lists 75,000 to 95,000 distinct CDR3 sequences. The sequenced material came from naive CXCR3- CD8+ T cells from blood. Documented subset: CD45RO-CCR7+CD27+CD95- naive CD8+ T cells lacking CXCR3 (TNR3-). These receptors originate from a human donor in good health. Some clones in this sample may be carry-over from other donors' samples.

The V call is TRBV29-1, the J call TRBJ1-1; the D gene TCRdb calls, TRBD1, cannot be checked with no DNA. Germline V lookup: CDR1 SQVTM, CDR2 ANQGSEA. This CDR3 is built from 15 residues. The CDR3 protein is CSVDDRGRGSSEAFF.

The CDR3 loop is CSARGLKTGRIPSYEQYF. The chain carries TRBV29-1 and TRBJ2-7; without DNA, the TCRdb call of TRBD1 cannot be checked. The CDR3 is made up of 18 amino acids. Germline values: CDR1 SQVTM, CDR2 ANQGSEA.